These 29 T cell receptor beta chains were sequenced from one sample in a study of cytomegalovirus exposure and HLA in healthy donors. 60 Vbeta and 13 Jbeta primers were used in PCR. TCRdb keeps only in-frame clones here, not all; method: immunoSEQ multiplex PCR. Among about 190,000 clones listed, over 70% were seen once. Specimen: PBMCs. Receptor source: a woman in her late teens or twenties in good health and CMV-seronegative.

The chain combines TRBV11-2 with TRBJ1-1, with D unresolved. Germline CDR1 is SGHAT and CDR2 is FQNNGV. The CDR3 consists of 14 residues. The V and J ends lost 2 bases and 2 bases respectively, with 9 bases between them. Here the CDR3 DNA reads TGTGCCAGCAGCTTAATACAGATAAACACTGAAGCTTTCTTT. It translates to CASSLIQINTEAFF.

This clone was recorded many times. The rearrangement links TRBV6-5 to TRBJ1-2; D perhaps matches TRBD1 (5 bases). Germline assignment: CDR1 MNHEY and CDR2 SVGAGI. V was clipped by 11 bases and J by 3 bases, with 22 bases between them. This CDR3 has 15 residues. The DNA for the CDR3 is TGTGCCGCTAACTCCCTCGCGGGGGGACACTATGGCTACACCTTC. This translates into CAANSLAGGHYGYTF.

The chain joins TRBV2 to TRBJ2-2, with 7 bases lining up with TRBD1. There are 14 residues in the CDR3. V gave up 6 bases and J gave up 0 bases; unmatched junction bases: 1. The germline CDR1 and CDR2 sequences are SNHLY and FYNNEI. The CDR3 bases are TGTGCCAGCAGGACAGGGCCGAACACCGGGGAGCTGTTTTTT. It yields the protein CASRTGPNTGELFF.

The genes are TRBV27 and TRBJ1-6, with D possibly being TRBD1 (5 bases). From germline, CDR1 is MNHEY and CDR2 SMNVEV (reference sequence). The V end lost 0 bases, the J end lost 10 bases, and 19 bases lay between the germline ends. The CDR3 has 17 residues. The CDR3 here is CASSLSGATRAGSPLHF. The CDR3 DNA sequence: TGTGCCAGCAGTTTATCAGGGGCCACCCGGGCGGGGTCACCCCTCCACTTT.

V usage is TRBV30 and J usage is TRBJ2-3, with 8 bases aligning to TRBD1. From germline, CDR1 is GTSNPN and CDR2 SVGIG (reference sequence). V gave up 4 bases and J gave up 5 bases; unmatched junction bases: 2. The CDR3 is 12 amino acids. The CDR3 sequence: CAWKQGGDTQYF. CDR3 nucleotide sequence: TGTGCCTGGAAACAGGGGGGAGATACGCAGTATTTT.

The genes are TRBV28 and TRBJ1-5, with D perhaps TRBD1 (5 bases). From germline, CDR1 is MDHEN and CDR2 SYDVKM. CDR3 length: 15 amino acids. V lost 7 bases and J lost 0, with 13 bases in between. The CDR3 DNA sequence: TGTGCCAGCACCAGGACATTTGGTAGCAATCAGCCCCAGCATTTT. The encoded protein is CASTRTFGSNQPQHF.

The J gene is TRBJ1-1, the V gene TRBV7-3; TRBD1 agrees at 7 bases. CDR3 length: 13 amino acids. After removal of 6 bases from V and 3 bases from J, the junction contained 4 bases not matched to a gene. From germline, CDR1 is SGHTA and CDR2 FQGTGA. CDR3 residues: CASRGTVDTEAFF. In DNA form, the CDR3 reads TGTGCCAGCAGGGGGACAGTCGACACTGAAGCTTTCTTT.

The V and J genes are TRBV5-4 and TRBJ2-3, with D perhaps matching TRBD1 (6 bases). V was cut by 4 bases and J by 2 bases, with 20 bases left in between. CDR3 length equals 17 residues. CDR1 is SGHNT and CDR2 is YYREEE in the germline V gene (reference sequence). CDR3 sequence reads: CASSLAPTGLLTDTQYF. DNA of the CDR3: TGTGCCAGCAGCCTCGCCCCAACAGGGCTCCTCACAGATACGCAGTATTTT.

The J gene is TRBJ2-2, the V gene TRBV5-4, with 8 nucleotides matching TRBD1. This CDR3 has 16 amino acids. With 4 bases clipped from V and 4 bases from J, the junction kept 9 bases outside the gene matches. Germline V gives CDR1 SGHNT, CDR2 YYREEE (reference sequence). Written as DNA, the CDR3 is TGTGCCAGCAGCAAGGGACAGGAAAGGGTCACCGGGGAGCTGTTTTTT. It is translated as CASSKGQERVTGELFF.

This chain uses TRBV6-1 with TRBJ2-1, with D possibly TRBD2 on 6 matching bases. CDR1 is MNHNS and CDR2 is SASEGT in the germline V gene. Trimming pared 8 bases from V and 4 bases from J, leaving 9 bases between. CDR3 length: 12 residues. The CDR3 DNA is TGTGCCAGCGAGCGGGCGTACAATGAGCAGTTCTTC. It encodes CASERAYNEQFF.

This chain joins TRBV5-4 and TRBJ2-1; 11 positions match TRBD2. Germline CDR1 SGHNT, CDR2 YYREEE (reference sequence). The CDR3 spans 14 residues. Trimming took 5 bases from V and 7 from J; bases not matched to a gene: 5. The CDR3 nucleotides are TGTGCCAGCAGGTCCGGGACTAGCGGAAATGAGCAGTTCTTC. Translated, it gives CASRSGTSGNEQFF.

V usage is TRBV6-1 and J usage is TRBJ1-2, with 8 nucleotides matching TRBD1. J lost 5 bases, V lost 6 bases, and 11 bases had no gene match. The CDR3 is 15 amino acids. The V gene's germline CDR1 is MNHNS and CDR2 SASEGT. CDR3 sequence (DNA): TGTGCCAGCAGCGAACGACCTGACAGGGGTTATGGCTACACCTTC. It encodes CASSERPDRGYGYTF.

This clone has a handful of counts. The V call is TRBV4-3, the J call TRBJ1-1, with D perhaps matching TRBD1 (6 bases). The CDR3 has 16 amino acids. The V end lost 0 bases, the J end lost 1 base, and 12 bases lay between the germline ends. From germline, CDR1 is LGHNA and CDR2 YSLEER. The DNA of the CDR3 is TGCGCCAGCAGCCAAGATGCTCACAGGGAGAACACTGAAGCTTTCTTT. Its translation is CASSQDAHRENTEAFF.

The V call is TRBV18, the J call TRBJ2-1; 14 bases agree with TRBD2. CDR1 KGHSH and CDR2 LQKENI come from the germline V gene. Unmatched junction bases numbered 6, after V lost 2 bases and J lost 3 bases. The CDR3 is 18 amino acids. CDR3: CASSPAGTSGSFYNEQFF. The CDR3 DNA follows: TGTGCCAGCTCACCAGCCGGGACTAGCGGGAGTTTCTACAATGAGCAGTTCTTC.

This chain links TRBV28 with TRBJ1-5; 8 nucleotides align to TRBD1. There are 14 residues in the CDR3. J was trimmed by 7 bases and V by 6 bases; bases with no gene match: 8. Germline CDR1 MDHEN, CDR2 SYDVKM. The CDR3 nucleotides read TGTGCCAGCAGAATTCAGGGGGCTGGACAGCCCCAGCATTTT. Translated: CASRIQGAGQPQHF.

J is TRBJ1-5 and V is TRBV4-1, with 10 bases fitting TRBD1. Per germline, CDR1 MGHRA and CDR2 YSYEKL. The CDR3 contains 18 residues. V shed 5 bases and J 1 base; nucleotides not matched to a gene: 11. The CDR3 reads CASSGDRGKEGSNQPQHF. The CDR3 nucleotides read TGCGCCAGCAGCGGGGACAGGGGAAAGGAGGGGAGCAATCAGCCCCAGCATTTT.

This clone was picked up a small number of times. One end of the junction does not line up with germline, which may come from a read error. J is TRBJ1-5 and V is TRBV7-9; TRBD1 aligns across 7 bases. The V gene's germline CDR1 is SEHNR and CDR2 FQNEAQ (reference sequence). The CDR3 is 12 residues long. The CDR3 reads CSSGTDNQPQHF. Written as DNA, the CDR3 is TGTTCCAGCGGGACAGATAATCAACCCCAGCATTTT.

Note on this clone: An end of the junction does not agree with germline; a read error may underlie this. J is TRBJ2-7 and V is TRBV7-9, with TRBD2 identical over 7 bases. CDR3 size: 14 residues. Germline V gene lookup returns CDR1 SEHNR and CDR2 FQNEAQ (reference sequence). The CDR3 coding sequence is TGTTCCAGCAGCTATACTAGCGCAAAATACGAGCAGTACTTC. This encodes CSSSYTSAKYEQYF.

The rearrangement joins TRBV7-6 to TRBJ2-5, with unresolved D. V lost 1 base, J lost 5 bases, and 11 bases lay in between. The germline V gene has CDR1 SGHVS and CDR2 FNYEAQ. The CDR3 runs to 14 residues. The CDR3: CASSLVVARETQYF. DNA for the CDR3: TGTGCCAGCAGCTTAGTAGTAGCCCGGGAGACCCAGTACTTC.

The chain is built from TRBV5-1 and TRBJ1-4; D is perhaps TRBD1 (5 bases). V was trimmed by 1 base and J by 1 base, leaving 8 bases between them. Germline-derived CDR1 and CDR2 are SGHRS and YFSETQ. This CDR3 is 15 amino acids long. DNA for the CDR3: TGCGCCAGCAGCTTGCTCGGGGGAACTAATGAAAAACTGTTTTTT. This sequence encodes CASSLLGGTNEKLFF.

V gene TRBV4-3 combines with J gene TRBJ2-3; possible D gene TRBD2, 6 bases. The CDR3 runs 18 residues. Trimming pared 2 bases from V and 3 bases from J, leaving 21 bases between. Germline assignment: CDR1 LGHNA and CDR2 YSLEER. The CDR3 sequence is CASSQLGSLASPTDTQYF. In DNA form, the CDR3 reads TGCGCCAGCAGCCAATTAGGGAGTCTAGCGTCTCCGACAGATACGCAGTATTTT.

In its sample, this clone was seen a few times. V gene TRBV30 combines with J gene TRBJ1-4; D not resolved. Trimming removed 3 bases from V and 0 bases from J, with 11 bases in between. This CDR3 is built from 15 residues. Germline CDR1 and CDR2: GTSNPN and SVGIG (reference sequence). Here the CDR3 reads CAWRLRGTTNEKLFF. The CDR3 nucleotides read TGTGCCTGGAGACTAAGAGGAACAACTAATGAAAAACTGTTTTTT.

This clone has just a few counts. The rearrangement links TRBV5-6 to TRBJ2-1, with a possible D match to TRBD2 (5 bases). Trimming took 0 bases from V and 4 from J, leaving 11 bases between them. Per germline, CDR1 SGHDT and CDR2 YYEEEE. CDR3 length: 15 residues. The chain's CDR3 is CASSLGRRIYNEQFF. The DNA of the CDR3 is TGTGCCAGCAGCTTGGGGCGGAGGATATACAATGAGCAGTTCTTC. Using reference TRBV5-6 and TRBJ2-1 for the parts outside the CDR3, the full variable domain is DAGVTQSPTHLIKTRGQQVTLRCSPKSGHDTVSWYQQALGQGPQFIFQYYEEEERQRGNFPDRFSGHQFPNYSSELNVNALLLGDSALYLCASSLGRRIYNEQFFGPGTRLTVL.

The J gene is TRBJ2-1, the V gene TRBV18; D gene unclear. The CDR3 contains 14 residues. The V end was cut by 1 base, the J end by 5 bases, with 9 bases between. Germline-derived CDR1 and CDR2 are KGHSH and LQKENI. For the CDR3, the DNA is TGTGCCAGCTCACCACAGTTCCGGGACAATGAGCAGTTCTTC. It encodes CASSPQFRDNEQFF.

The CDR3 protein is CATRATGGNQPQHF. The CDR3 nucleotides are TGTGCCACCAGGGCGACAGGTGGGAATCAGCCCCAGCATTTT. J is TRBJ1-5 and V is TRBV15, with D possibly matching TRBD1 (6 bases). Germline assignment: CDR1 LNHNV and CDR2 YYDKDF (reference sequence). Trimming took off 6 bases at V and 4 bases at J, with 13 bases between the two ends. The CDR3 has 14 residues. Based on the CDR3 plus reference TRBV15 and TRBJ1-5, the full variable domain is DAMVIQNPRYQVTQFGKPVTLSCSQTLNHNVMYWYQQKSSQAPKLLFHYYDKDFNNEADTPDNFQSRRPNTSFCFLDIRSPGLGDTAMYLCATRATGGNQPQHFGDGTRLSIL.

The V and J genes are TRBV11-3 and TRBJ1-1; D ambiguous. The CDR3 length is 15 residues. Germline assignment: CDR1 SGHNT and CDR2 YENEEA. V was pared by 0 bases and J by 0 bases, with 8 bases between. DNA for the CDR3: TGTGCCAGCAGCTTAGATTCGGGGATGAACACTGAAGCTTTCTTT. It codes for CASSLDSGMNTEAFF. Together with reference TRBV11-3 and TRBJ1-1, the CDR3 gives the full variable domain: EAGVVQSPRYKIIEKKQPVAFWCNPISGHNTLYWYLQNLGQGPELLIRYENEEAVDDSQLPKDRFSAERLKGVDSTLKIQPAELGDSAVYLCASSLDSGMNTEAFFGQGTRLTVV.

The V call is TRBV7-2, the J call TRBJ2-3, with D tentatively TRBD2 (7 bases). V was pared by 5 bases and J by 4 bases, with 19 bases between. CDR1 and CDR2 from the germline V gene are SGHTA and FQGNSA. The length of the CDR3 is 16 residues. The CDR3 DNA follows: TGTGCCAGCAGCCCGATAGGCGGGGGCAGGGCAGATACGCAGTATTTT. It is translated as CASSPIGGGRADTQYF.

The J gene is TRBJ1-1, the V gene TRBV5-4, with 11 nucleotides matching TRBD1. The CDR3 runs to 15 residues. With V trimmed by 5 bases and J by 3 bases, 6 bases remained unmatched. CDR1 and CDR2 (germline): SGHNT, YYREEE (reference sequence). CDR3 nucleotides: TGTGCCAGCAGGGACAGGGGGCTTAGTCACACTGAAGCTTTCTTT. The encoded protein is CASRDRGLSHTEAFF. The full variable domain, completed using reference TRBV5-4 and TRBJ1-1, is ETGVTQSPTHLIKTRGQQVTLRCSSQSGHNTVSWYQQALGQGPQFIFQYYREEENGRGNFPPRFSGLQFPNYSSELNVNALELDDSALYLCASRDRGLSHTEAFFGQGTRLTVV.

This clone was seen only once. J is TRBJ2-2 and V is TRBV5-6; 7 bases map to TRBD1. Germline-derived CDR1 and CDR2 are SGHDT and YYEEEE. V dropped 5 bases and J dropped 5; count of bases not matched to a gene: 6. The CDR3 is made up of 14 amino acids. This CDR3 is CASRGQGETGELFF. As DNA, the CDR3 is TGTGCCAGCAGAGGGCAGGGGGAGACCGGGGAGCTGTTTTTT.